This passage covers 25 T cell receptor beta chains from one sample sequenced in a study of T-cell memory formation after mild COVID-19. TCRdb re-called the 5' RACE reads with MiXCR, one entry per CDR3 protein. The sample includes around 200,000 distinct CDR3 sequences, around 25% of them seen just once. Material for sequencing was PBMCs or a T cell subset sorted from them (not recorded which). These receptors were obtained from an adult woman who had mild COVID-19 (a few samples of this study predate the infection). Cell type and time point are not known.

The chain employs TRBV7-9 and TRBJ1-1; no firm D call. CDR3 length: 11 amino acids. Between the trimmed V and J ends, which lost 5 bases and 10 bases, there was a span of 11 bases. Germline V gene data show CDR1 as SEHNR and CDR2 as FQNEAQ (reference sequence). The CDR3 is CASSPKRRAFF. The CDR3 coding sequence is TGTGCCAGCAGCCCCAAACGGCGAGCTTTCTTT.

The V call is TRBV7-9, the J call TRBJ2-3; the match to TRBD2 covers 7 bases. The V segment lost 1 base and the J segment 3 bases; nucleotides outside the gene matches: 4. The CDR3 consists of 15 residues. Germline V CDR1 and CDR2: SEHNR, FQNEAQ (reference sequence). CDR3 sequence: CASSLVSGMTDTQYF. CDR3 nucleotides: TGTGCCAGCAGCTTAGTAAGCGGGATGACAGATACGCAGTATTTT.

The V call is TRBV11-2, the J call TRBJ2-7, with 7 positions matching TRBD1. Germline CDR1 SGHAT, CDR2 FQNNGV. Trimming cost V 1 base and J 3 bases; bases outside gene matches: 9. This CDR3 has 16 residues. In nucleotides, the CDR3 is TGTGCCAGCAGCTTAGTAGGGGGCCAACGTCGCTACGAGCAGTACTTC. It specifies CASSLVGGQRRYEQYF.

The rearrangement joins TRBV29-1 to TRBJ1-1; D not resolved. Germline CDR1 reads SQVTM; CDR2 reads ANQGSEA. V was pared by 4 bases and J by 1 base, with 13 bases between. This CDR3 region has 14 residues. CDR3 residues: CSVGERAENTEAFF. The CDR3 nucleotides read TGCAGCGTTGGGGAGCGGGCGGAGAACACTGAAGCTTTCTTT. Full variable domain (remainder filled in from reference TRBV29-1 and TRBJ1-1): SAVISQKPSRDICQRGTSLTIQCQVDSQVTMMFWYRQQPGQSLTLIATANQGSEATYESGFVIDKFPISRPNLTFSTLTVSNMSPEDSSIYLCSVGERAENTEAFFGQGTRLTVV.

This clonotype was observed a few times. The chain has TRBV6-5 and TRBJ2-7; D call uncertain. The germline CDR1 and CDR2 sequences are MNHEY and SVGAGI. CDR3 length: 12 residues. V dropped 6 bases and J dropped 4 bases, with 10 bases sitting between them. CDR3 sequence: CASSSDTYEQYF. The CDR3 nucleotides are TGTGCCAGCAGCAGCGACACTTACGAGCAGTACTTC.

There are a few counts of this clonotype. The rearrangement links TRBV24-1 to TRBJ2-2, with 7 bases lining up with TRBD1. Germline assignment: CDR1 KGHDR and CDR2 SFDVKD. J lost 5 bases, V lost 12 bases, and 11 bases had no gene match. This CDR3 is built from 14 residues. CDR3 coding DNA: TGTGCCCCGAGAAAGGGGGCAGAAACCGGGGAGCTGTTTTTT. It encodes CAPRKGAETGELFF.

The rearrangement uses TRBV20-1 and TRBJ2-1; 7 nucleotides agree with TRBD2. Losses at the gene ends were 8 bases for V and 6 bases for J; bases not matched to a gene: 7. The CDR3 is 12 amino acids. Germline lookup yields CDR1 DFQATT and CDR2 SNEGSKA (reference sequence). CDR3 in DNA: TGCAGTTGCGGGAGCGACGGCAATGAGCAGTTCTTC. Translating it yields CSCGSDGNEQFF.

The chain carries TRBV6-5 and TRBJ2-7; tentative D call: TRBD2 (5 bases). Trimming left V 2 bases short and J 4 bases short, with 12 bases between. The CDR3 covers 14 residues. The germline CDR1 and CDR2 sequences are MNHEY and SVGAGI. The CDR3 region is CASSYRGSRYEQYF. CDR3 coding DNA: TGTGCCAGCAGTTACCGGGGTTCTCGATACGAGCAGTACTTC.

The CDR3 loop is CASSQDHLTGELFF. The CDR3 DNA follows: TGTGCCAGCAGCCAGGACCACCTCACCGGGGAGCTGTTTTTT. The chain joins TRBV7-3 to TRBJ2-2; no definite D call. Germline values: CDR1 SGHTA, CDR2 FQGTGA. Trimming cost V 5 bases and J 4 bases, with 11 bases left between them. The CDR3 is 14 residues long.

The V call is TRBV11-2, the J call TRBJ1-6; D might be TRBD1 (6 bases). Germline V gene sequence: CDR1 SGHAT, CDR2 FQNNGV. CDR3 size: 17 residues. The germline V and J ends were trimmed by 1 base and 4 bases, with 14 bases remaining between them. The CDR3 nucleotides are TGTGCCAGCAGCTTAGTGGCCGGGGGCTCTTATAATTCACCCCTCCACTTT. It encodes CASSLVAGGSYNSPLHF.

CDR3 nucleotide sequence: TGTGCCAGCAGCTTAGGTGATGCTCGTCAGCCCCAGCATTTT. Translated, it gives CASSLGDARQPQHF. The chain has TRBV7-9 and TRBJ1-5; D gene uncertain. The V gene lost 1 base and the J gene lost 6 bases, with 10 bases spanning the gap. CDR1 is SEHNR, CDR2 FQNEAQ, per germline (reference sequence). The CDR3 extends over 14 amino acids.

The V call is TRBV7-2, the J call TRBJ2-3; no definite D call. This CDR3 comprises 16 residues. CDR1 is SGHTA and CDR2 is FQGNSA in the germline V gene. V shed 2 bases and J shed 4 bases, with 16 bases lying between them. CDR3 in amino acids: CASSLRRQALADTQYF. Written as DNA, the CDR3 is TGTGCCAGCAGCTTACGCCGGCAGGCCCTCGCAGATACGCAGTATTTT. The full variable domain, completed using reference TRBV7-2 and TRBJ2-3, is GAGVSQSPSNKVTEKGKDVELRCDPISGHTALYWYRQSLGQGLEFLIYFQGNSAPDKSGLPSDRFSAERTGGSVSTLTIQRTQQEDSAVYLCASSLRRQALADTQYFGPGTRLTVL.

This clonotype has a handful of counts. The chain employs TRBV28 and TRBJ2-1, with 7 nucleotides matching TRBD1. With 6 bases clipped from V and 8 bases from J, the junction kept 13 bases outside the gene matches. The germline V gene has CDR1 MDHEN and CDR2 SYDVKM. This CDR3 has 15 residues. In DNA, the CDR3 is TGTGCCAGCAGCCATTCGATCTACAGGGGCGATGAGCAGTTCTTC. This encodes CASSHSIYRGDEQFF.

The chain carries TRBV9 and TRBJ2-7, with a tentative D call TRBD2 (6 bases). In germline, CDR1 is SGDLS, CDR2 YYNGEE. The CDR3 is 13 amino acids. The germline V and J ends were trimmed by 0 bases and 7 bases, with 11 bases remaining between them. In DNA, the CDR3 is TGTGCCAGCAGCGTAGATCCAGGGAGGGAGCAGTACTTC. This translates into CASSVDPGREQYF.

The chain carries TRBV20-1 and TRBJ2-1; D gene ambiguous. Between the trimmed V and J ends, which lost 4 bases and 8 bases, there was a span of 18 bases. The germline gives CDR1 DFQATT, CDR2 SNEGSKA (reference sequence). This CDR3 has 14 amino acids. The CDR3 here is CSANPPGRPYEQFF. The CDR3 region has the DNA TGCAGTGCTAACCCCCCCGGGCGACCCTATGAGCAGTTCTTC.

This sequence joins TRBV5-1 and TRBJ2-7; D call uncertain. Trimming left V 2 bases short and J 2 bases short, with 8 bases between. CDR1 is SGHRS and CDR2 is YFSETQ in the germline V gene. The CDR3 covers 13 residues. The CDR3 sequence is CASSLDGAYEQYF. The CDR3 DNA reads TGCGCCAGCAGCTTAGACGGAGCCTACGAGCAGTACTTC.

V and J are TRBV5-8 and TRBJ2-1; TRBD2 agrees at 10 bases. Trimming at V came to 3 bases and at J to 8 bases, leaving 8 bases not matched to a gene. Germline lookup yields CDR1 SGHTS and CDR2 YDEGEE. This CDR3 has 15 amino acids. The CDR3 DNA reads TGTGCCAGCAGCTATTCTAGCGGGAGAGTCTATGAGCAGTTCTTC. This codes for CASSYSSGRVYEQFF. Drawing the rest from reference TRBV5-8 and TRBJ2-1, the complete variable domain is EAGVTQSPTHLIKTRGQQATLRCSPISGHTSVYWYQQALGLGLQFLLWYDEGEERNRGNFPPRFSGRQFPNYSSELNVNALELEDSALYLCASSYSSGRVYEQFFGPGTRLTVL.

This clonotype appeared a few times. The chain is built from TRBV4-1 and TRBJ1-6; no firm D call. The CDR3 has 13 residues. Trimming took off 0 bases at V and 10 bases at J, with 7 bases between the two ends. Per germline, CDR1 MGHRA and CDR2 YSYEKL. The CDR3 DNA is TGCGCCAGCAGCCAAGACCTGCCCTCACCCCTCCACTTT. Protein: CASSQDLPSPLHF.

Only a few counts were recorded for this clonotype. The chain links TRBV15 to TRBJ1-2; maybe TRBD1 (5 bases). V lost 5 bases and J 4 bases, leaving 17 bases between the germline ends. Per germline, CDR1 LNHNV and CDR2 YYDKDF (reference sequence). This CDR3 has 15 residues. The CDR3 sequence is CATSGRDGYIYGYTF. In DNA, the CDR3 is TGTGCCACCAGCGGCCGGGACGGATACATCTATGGCTACACCTTC.

This clonotype was counted between two and nine times. A junction end diverges from the germline sequence, so it may reflect a read error. The chain links TRBV5-5 to TRBJ2-7; no definite D call. CDR3 size: 14 residues. CDR1 is SGHKS, CDR2 YYEKEE, per germline (reference sequence). Written as DNA, the CDR3 is TGTGCCAGCAGCATAACCCTGATAGATTACGGGCAGTACTTC. Translating it yields CASSITLIDYGQYF. Together with reference TRBV5-5 and TRBJ2-7, the CDR3 gives the full variable domain: DAGVTQSPTHLIKTRGQQVTLRCSPISGHKSVSWYQQVLGQGPQFIFQYYEKEERGRGNFPDRFSARQFPNYSSELNVNALLLGDSALYLCASSITLIDYGQYFGPGTRLTVT.

This chain connects TRBV12-5 to TRBJ2-7, with D possibly TRBD1 on 5 matching bases. Germline-derived CDR1 and CDR2 are LGHNT and FRNRAP. This CDR3 contains 15 residues. The V and J ends lost 6 bases and 7 bases respectively, with 22 bases between them. CDR3 DNA: TGTGCTAGTGGATTAGACTCCTGGGGCGACAATGAGCAGTACTTC. It is translated as CASGLDSWGDNEQYF.

The chain uses TRBV11-2 and TRBJ1-1; 7 bases fit TRBD1. V lost 5 bases, J lost 3 bases, and 12 bases stayed unmatched. Germline CDR1 and CDR2: SGHAT and FQNNGV. CDR3 length equals 16 residues. CDR3 loop: CASSPSTGYVYTEAFF. The CDR3 nucleotides read TGTGCCAGCAGCCCATCGACAGGGTATGTGTACACTGAAGCTTTCTTT.

CDR3 amino acids: CASSSGGGRTDTQYF. CDR3 DNA: TGTGCCAGCAGCTCGGGCGGCGGGAGGACTGATACGCAGTATTTT. The genes are TRBV7-6 and TRBJ2-3, with TRBD2 matching 8 bases. This CDR3 region has 15 residues. Germline CDR1 and CDR2: SGHVS and FNYEAQ. V lost 4 bases and J lost 6; bases outside the gene matches: 9.

V is TRBV20-1 and J is TRBJ1-5; a possible D gene is TRBD1 (5 bases). Looked up from germline, CDR1 is DFQATT and CDR2 is SNEGSKA (reference sequence). Trimming removed 7 bases from V and 4 bases from J, with 14 bases in between. The CDR3 is 13 residues long. This CDR3 is CSGQNRKNQPQHF. CDR3 nucleotide sequence: TGCAGTGGGCAGAACAGGAAAAATCAGCCCCAGCATTTT.

This clonotype has just one count. This chain joins TRBV4-2 and TRBJ2-5; D is perhaps TRBD1 (5 bases). The ends were cut back, 0 bases at V and 9 bases at J, with 17 bases in the middle. Per germline, CDR1 LGHNA and CDR2 YNFKEQ. The CDR3 totals 15 residues. The CDR3 DNA reads as TGTGCCAGCAGCCAAGATGCAGCCAGGGCCGAGCCCCAGTACTTC. It encodes CASSQDAARAEPQYF.